Shown below are 20 T cell receptor beta chains from a single sample sequenced in a study of blood T cell repertoires in COVID-19. Libraries were prepared by immunoSEQ multiplex PCR; TCRdb keeps only in-frame clonotypes and omits some of them. This table holds tens of thousands of clones, roughly 84% found once. Sequencing was done on a sample of peripheral blood. The receptors shown here come from a man aged 50 to 60 with active COVID-19.

Only one count was recorded for this clone. This chain links TRBV6-6 with TRBJ1-1, with a tentative D call TRBD1 (5 bases). CDR1 is MNHNY, CDR2 SVGAGI, per germline (reference sequence). V lost 6 bases, J lost 7 bases, and 15 bases lay in between. This CDR3 spans 13 amino acids. The CDR3 is CASSQTGHDEAFF. DNA for the CDR3: TGTGCCAGCAGCCAAACCGGACATGATGAAGCTTTCTTT.

The chain uses TRBV24-1 and TRBJ2-2, with 7 bases lining up with TRBD1. CDR3 length: 14 amino acids. Germline CDR1 is KGHDR and CDR2 is SFDVKD. Trimming took 9 bases from V and 4 from J; bases not matched to a gene: 7. The CDR3 DNA is TGTGCCACCTCCGGGACAGTGCCCACCGGGGAGCTGTTTTTT. The encoded protein is CATSGTVPTGELFF.

This clone was detected only a few times. This rearrangement joins TRBV4-3 to TRBJ2-7, with TRBD2 identical over 12 bases. After removal of 4 bases from V and 3 bases from J, the junction contained 19 bases not matched to a gene. Germline CDR1 and CDR2: LGHNA and YSLEER. The CDR3 is 20 residues long. The CDR3 loop reads CASSPQLGLAGYLIGYEQYF. CDR3 in DNA: TGCGCCAGCAGCCCCCAATTGGGACTAGCGGGCTACTTGATCGGCTACGAGCAGTACTTC.

The chain is built from TRBV7-6 and TRBJ2-1, with 9 bases aligning to TRBD2. V lost 7 bases, J lost 7 bases, and 11 bases stayed unmatched. Germline loops: CDR1 SGHVS, CDR2 FNYEAQ. The CDR3 contains 15 residues. The CDR3 protein is CASTQGAGGRNEQFF. As DNA, the CDR3 is TGTGCCAGCACCCAAGGGGCGGGGGGGCGGAATGAGCAGTTCTTC. The variable domain in full, with the rest retrieved from reference TRBV7-6 and TRBJ2-1, is GAGVSQSPRYKVTKRGQDVALRCDPISGHVSLYWYRQALGQGPEFLTYFNYEAQQDKSGLPNDRFSAERPEGSISTLTIQRTEQRDSAMYRCASTQGAGGRNEQFFGPGTRLTVL.

CDR3 in amino acids: CASSGTGTSGETQYF. CDR3 nucleotides: TGCGCCAGCAGCGGAACCGGGACTAGCGGAGAGACCCAGTACTTC. The rearrangement uses TRBV5-1 and TRBJ2-5, with 11 bases matching TRBD2. Germline V lookup: CDR1 SGHRS, CDR2 YFSETQ. J gave up 4 bases and V 4 bases, and 6 bases lay outside the gene matches. CDR3 size: 15 residues.

The genes are TRBV7-5 and TRBJ2-3; the DNA was not used to check the table's D call, TRBD2. TRBV7-5 is a listed pseudogene. This CDR3 has 17 residues. CDR3 bases: TGTGTCAGAAGCGTAGAAGAGGTGGGAGCCCTCCCAGATACGCAGTATTTT. Its translation: CVRSVEEVGALPDTQYF.

The rearrangement uses TRBV4-3 and TRBJ2-2; D is perhaps TRBD2 (6 bases). The length of the CDR3 is 15 residues. The ends were cut back, 0 bases at V and 6 bases at J, with 11 bases in the middle. Germline V gene sequence: CDR1 LGHNA, CDR2 YSLEER. CDR3 coding DNA: TGCGCCAGCAGCCAAGATGGCGGGGATTCCGGGGAGCTGTTTTTT. Translation: CASSQDGGDSGELFF.

This chain joins TRBV27 and TRBJ2-2; D unresolved. This CDR3 has 17 amino acids. The germline V gene encodes CDR1 MNHEY and CDR2 SMNVEV (reference sequence). The ends were cut back, 2 bases at V and 0 bases at J, with 13 bases in the middle. CDR3 amino acids: CASSLDVPGANTGELFF. In nucleotides, the CDR3 is TGTGCCAGCAGTTTAGACGTTCCAGGCGCGAACACCGGGGAGCTGTTTTTT.

This rearrangement joins TRBV28 to TRBJ1-2; no clear D. Germline-derived CDR1 and CDR2 are MDHEN and SYDVKM. The CDR3 length is 12 residues. V lost 5 bases to trimming and J lost 5 bases, with 9 bases between them. CDR3 region: CASSLSVYGYTF. In DNA, the CDR3 is TGTGCCAGCAGTCTGAGTGTTTATGGCTACACCTTC.

The chain joins TRBV28 to TRBJ1-5, with TRBD1 matching over 7 bases. The germline CDR1 and CDR2 sequences are MDHEN and SYDVKM. The CDR3 totals 14 residues. Unmatched junction bases numbered 3, after V lost 4 bases and J lost 3 bases. The CDR3: CASSWGQINQPQHF. CDR3 nucleotide sequence: TGTGCCAGCAGTTGGGGACAGATCAATCAGCCCCAGCATTTT.

The chain has TRBV9 and TRBJ2-1; TRBD2 agrees at 16 bases. J lost 8 bases, V lost 4 bases, and 15 bases had no gene match. CDR3 length: 19 residues. The germline V gene encodes CDR1 SGDLS and CDR2 YYNGEE. The CDR3 DNA follows: TGTGCCAGCAGCCACCCGGGACTAGCGGGAGGGCGGGGCTGGGATGAGCAGTTCTTC. It encodes CASSHPGLAGGRGWDEQFF.

This clone was picked up a small number of times. The chain combines TRBV4-1 with TRBJ2-2, with D perhaps TRBD1 (5 bases). From germline, CDR1 is MGHRA and CDR2 YSYEKL. The CDR3 extends over 14 amino acids. V lost 4 bases and J 3 bases, leaving 9 bases between the germline ends. The CDR3 DNA sequence: TGCGCCAGCAGCCGAACAGGAGACACCGGGGAGCTGTTTTTT. Its protein is CASSRTGDTGELFF.

The V call is TRBV6-6, the J call TRBJ2-7; 11 positions match TRBD1. Germline CDR1 MNHNY, CDR2 SVGAGI (reference sequence). The CDR3 spans 15 residues. The V gene end was trimmed by 7 bases and the J gene end by 7 bases; junction bases not matched to a gene: 12. CDR3: CASTDGTGGSMEQYF. The CDR3 region has the DNA TGTGCCAGCACCGACGGGACAGGGGGGTCAATGGAGCAGTACTTC.

The V call is TRBV4-1, the J call TRBJ2-7; 9 bases are shared with TRBD2. The CDR3 sequence is 18 residues long. Per germline, CDR1 MGHRA and CDR2 YSYEKL. The V and J ends lost 3 bases and 2 bases, in that order; junction bases with no gene match: 14. In DNA, the CDR3 is TGCGCCAGCAGCCAGGGGTGGGCGGCTAGCGGGACTACCTACGAGCAGTACTTC. As protein: CASSQGWAASGTTYEQYF.

This clone was observed once. This sequence joins TRBV9 and TRBJ2-7; 9 bases match TRBD1. Germline CDR1 is SGDLS and CDR2 is YYNGEE. Trimming cost V 2 bases and J 0 bases; bases outside gene matches: 3. The CDR3 is made up of 15 amino acids. The CDR3 sequence is CASSVGTGFSYEQYF. As DNA, the CDR3 is TGTGCCAGCAGCGTGGGGACAGGGTTCTCCTACGAGCAGTACTTC.

The chain is built from TRBV28 and TRBJ2-1; 9 bases match TRBD2. V shed 6 bases, J shed 3 bases, and the junction held 3 bases outside the gene matches. Per germline, CDR1 MDHEN and CDR2 SYDVKM. This CDR3 region has 14 residues. In DNA, the CDR3 is TGTGCCAGCAGGGGCGGGGGGGACTACAATGAGCAGTTCTTC. Its protein product is CASRGGGDYNEQFF.

This sequence joins TRBV24-1 and TRBJ2-7, with TRBD1 as a possible D gene (5 bases). This CDR3 is built from 15 residues. CDR1 KGHDR and CDR2 SFDVKD come from the germline V gene. Trimming removed 5 bases from V and 3 bases from J, with 16 bases in between. The chain's CDR3 is CATSALKQGSYEQYF. CDR3 sequence (DNA): TGTGCCACCAGTGCCCTGAAGCAGGGCAGCTACGAGCAGTACTTC.

V is TRBV5-1 and J is TRBJ1-2; D is uncertain. Looked up from germline, CDR1 is SGHRS and CDR2 is YFSETQ. CDR3 length equals 12 residues. Trimming stripped 1 base from V and 4 bases from J, with 5 bases between. The CDR3 region is CASSLNSYGYTF. CDR3 nucleotides: TGCGCCAGCAGCTTGAACAGCTATGGCTACACCTTC.

V and J are TRBV3-1 (or the pseudogene TRBV3-2) and TRBJ1-1; weak D call: TRBD1 (6 bases). The CDR3 covers 13 residues. CDR1 is LGHDT and CDR2 is YNNKEL in the germline V gene (reference sequence). Trimming removed 5 bases from V and 2 bases from J, with 9 bases in between. Here the CDR3 reads CASSGQINTEAFF. CDR3 bases: TGTGCCAGCAGCGGACAGATTAACACTGAAGCTTTCTTT.

The chain links TRBV27 to TRBJ1-5; 7 positions agree with TRBD1. This CDR3 is built from 17 residues. V shed 7 bases and J 5 bases; nucleotides not matched to a gene: 17. Germline V gene sequence: CDR1 MNHEY, CDR2 SMNVEV (reference sequence). CDR3 sequence: CASISWDSPKADQPQHF. CDR3 nucleotide sequence: TGTGCCAGCATATCTTGGGACAGTCCAAAAGCGGATCAGCCCCAGCATTTT.